This T cell receptor beta chain originates from a study of blood T cell repertoires in COVID-19. Overall study: From the United States, Italy and Spain came samples of acute and convalescent COVID-19. The analysed material was cDNA or gDNA that came from T cells, B-cell-depleted T cells, or PBMCs.

The sample holds one count of this clone. The CDR3 has 13 amino acids. Trimming pared 6 bases from V and 4 bases from J, leaving 12 bases between. From germline, CDR1 is LNHDA and CDR2 SQIVND (reference sequence). Clinical histories supplied by participants themselves formed the basis of cohort assignment. Cohort 3 donors were reported recovered after two negative PCRs, clearance, or symptom resolution. Some clones are missing from TCRdb's copy, which holds only in-frame ones; the method was immunoSEQ multiplex PCR. The sample holds some 320,000 clones, more than 70% seen once. The J gene is TRBJ1-2, the V gene TRBV19, with D perhaps TRBD1 (5 bases). Sequenced input: PBMCs or T cells enriched from blood (not recorded which). This sequence was found in a woman younger than 45 who had recovered from COVID-19. CDR3 residues: CASRSGTPYGYTF. The CDR3 nucleotides read TGTGCCAGTAGGTCGGGGACTCCCTATGGCTACACCTTC. Together with reference TRBV19 and TRBJ1-2, the CDR3 gives the full variable domain: DGGITQSPKYLFRKEGQNVTLSCEQNLNHDAMYWYRQDPGQGLRLIYYSQIVNDFQKGDIAEGYSVSREKKESFPLTVTSAQKNPTAFYLCASRSGTPYGYTFGSGTRLTVV.